This T cell receptor beta chain came from a study of blood T cell repertoires in COVID-19. Study as a whole: Acute and convalescent COVID-19 specimens originated in the United States, Italy and Spain. PBMCs, B-cell-depleted T cells, or T cells provided the cDNA or gDNA that made up the material.

Trimming at V came to 4 bases and at J to 5 bases, leaving 8 bases not matched to a gene. The germline CDR1 and CDR2 sequences are SGDLS and YYNGEE. CDR3 length: 16 amino acids. The authors' processing: Estimates of nucleated cell counts were drawn from the amplification of reference gene primers. Sequencing was performed with immunoSEQ multiplex PCR; in TCRdb, only in-frame clones are kept and a portion is missing. The DNA was the basis for D and trimming; V, J and clone size are from that table. Of about 83,000 clones listed, under 95% were seen once; the top ten hold approximately 15%. The rearrangement uses TRBV9 and TRBJ2-5; 13 bases agree with TRBD2. The source is a woman of 80 years or more with active or convalescent COVID-19. The source material was peripheral blood. The CDR3 loop is CASSPPLAGGQETQYF. In DNA, the CDR3 is TGTGCCAGCAGCCCTCCACTAGCGGGGGGGCAGGAGACCCAGTACTTC.